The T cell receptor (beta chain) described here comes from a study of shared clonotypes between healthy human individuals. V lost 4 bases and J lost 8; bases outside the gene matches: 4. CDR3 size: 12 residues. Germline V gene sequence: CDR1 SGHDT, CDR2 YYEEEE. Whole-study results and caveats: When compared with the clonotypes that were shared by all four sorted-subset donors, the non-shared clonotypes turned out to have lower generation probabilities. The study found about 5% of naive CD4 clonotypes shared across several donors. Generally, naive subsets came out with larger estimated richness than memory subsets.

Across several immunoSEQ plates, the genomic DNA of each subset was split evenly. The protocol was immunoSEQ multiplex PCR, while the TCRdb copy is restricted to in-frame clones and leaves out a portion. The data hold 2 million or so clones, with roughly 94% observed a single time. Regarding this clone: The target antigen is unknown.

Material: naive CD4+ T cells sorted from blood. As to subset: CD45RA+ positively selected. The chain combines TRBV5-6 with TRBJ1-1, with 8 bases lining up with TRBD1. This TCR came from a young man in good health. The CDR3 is CASSPGGREAFF. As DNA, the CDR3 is TGTGCCAGCAGCCCAGGGGGCAGAGAAGCTTTCTTT.